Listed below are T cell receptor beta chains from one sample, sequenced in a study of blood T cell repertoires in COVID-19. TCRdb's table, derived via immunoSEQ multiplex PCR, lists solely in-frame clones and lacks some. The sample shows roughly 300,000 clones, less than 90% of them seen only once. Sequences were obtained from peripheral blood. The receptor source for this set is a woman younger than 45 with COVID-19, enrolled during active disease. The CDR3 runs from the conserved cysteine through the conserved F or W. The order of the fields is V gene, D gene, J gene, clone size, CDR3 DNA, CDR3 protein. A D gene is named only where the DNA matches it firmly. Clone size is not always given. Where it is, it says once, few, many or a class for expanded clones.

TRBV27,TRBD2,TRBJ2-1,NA,TGTGCCAGCAGTTCTAGCGGGATCCCCTACAATGAGCAGTTCTTC,CASSSSGIPYNEQFF
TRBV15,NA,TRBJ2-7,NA,TGTGCCACCAGCAGAGGCGACAGGTCCGGCGAGCAGTACTTC,CATSRGDRSGEQYF
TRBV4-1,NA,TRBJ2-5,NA,TGCGCCAGCAGCCAAATACAGGGGAGGGAGACCCAGTACTTC,CASSQIQGRETQYF
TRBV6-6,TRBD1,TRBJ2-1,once,TGTGCCAGCAGTTTCGGGACAGGCAATGAGCAGTTCTTC,CASSFGTGNEQFF
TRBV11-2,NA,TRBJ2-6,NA,TGTGCCAGCAGCTCCACAGTGTCTGGGGCCAACGTCCTGACTTTC,CASSSTVSGANVLTF
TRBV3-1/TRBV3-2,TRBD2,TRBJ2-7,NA,TGTGCCAGCAGCCCCCGGGAGGGCAGGGTTCACGAGCAGTACTTC,CASSPREGRVHEQYF
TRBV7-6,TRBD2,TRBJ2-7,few,TGTGCCAGCAGCCCTGGACTAGCGGGCAAGGAGCAGTACTTC,CASSPGLAGKEQYF
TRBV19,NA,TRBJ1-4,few,TGTGCCAGTAGGGCGACAGCGCACAGTGAAAAACTGTTTTTT,CASRATAHSEKLFF
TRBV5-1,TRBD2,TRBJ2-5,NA,TGCGCCAGCAGCAAGCCGGGACTAGCGGGGACCCAAGAGACCCAGTACTTC,CASSKPGLAGTQETQYF
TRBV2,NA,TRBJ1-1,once,TGTGCCAGCAGTGGGGGAGGAGCGGCTTTCTTT,CASSGGGAAFF
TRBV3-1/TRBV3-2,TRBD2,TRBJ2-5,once,TGTGCCAGCAGCCATGGGCTTTCGTCCGGGGGGGAGACCCAGTACTTC,CASSHGLSSGGETQYF
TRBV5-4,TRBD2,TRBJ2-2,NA,TGTGCCAGCAGCGCCGGGACTAGCGGGGGCTGGGAGCTGTTTTTT,CASSAGTSGGWELFF
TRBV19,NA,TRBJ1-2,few,TGTGCCAGTAGTATAGATTTTCTCAGGGGCGTCTATGGCAGCTACACCTTC,CASSIDFLRGVYGSYTF
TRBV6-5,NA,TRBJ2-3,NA,TGTGCCAGCGAGAGGTCTCGGGGCACAGATACGCAGTATTTT,CASERSRGTDTQYF
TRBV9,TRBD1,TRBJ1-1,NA,TGTGCCAGCAGCCGAAACAGGGGGCGAACTGAAGCTTTCTTT,CASSRNRGRTEAFF
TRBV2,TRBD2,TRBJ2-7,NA,TGTGCCAGCAGTGAAGGGGCGACTAGCGGGGGCCCCTACGAGCAGTACTTC,CASSEGATSGGPYEQYF
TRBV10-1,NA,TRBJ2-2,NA,TGCGCCAGCAGTGACGCGGGGGAGCTGTTTTTT,CASSDAGELFF
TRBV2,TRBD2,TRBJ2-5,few,TGTGCCAGCGCCCTTCTACTAGCGGGGGAATATGAGACCCAGTACTTC,CASALLLAGEYETQYF
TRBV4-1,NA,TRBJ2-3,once,TGCGCCAGCAGCCAAGTTTTCTCCCCAGATACGCAGTATTTT,CASSQVFSPDTQYF
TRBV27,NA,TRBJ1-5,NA,TGTGCCAGCAACCTCCACCGGGACAAGACTTTGGGTCAGCCCCAGCATTTT,CASNLHRDKTLGQPQHF
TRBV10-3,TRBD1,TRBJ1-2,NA,TGTGCCATCAGCCGGACAGGGGATGGCTACACCTTC,CAISRTGDGYTF
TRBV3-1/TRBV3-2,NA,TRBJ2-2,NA,TGTGCCAGCAGCCGGAGGCTAACCGACACCGGGGAGCTGTTTTTT,CASSRRLTDTGELFF
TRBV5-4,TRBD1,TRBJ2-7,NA,TGTGCCAGCAGCTCGCAGGGGGCTAAAAGCTCCTACGAGCAGTACTTC,CASSSQGAKSSYEQYF
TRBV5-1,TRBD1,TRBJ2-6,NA,TGCGCCAGCAGCTTGGAGGGACAGGGGACGGCTGGGGCCAACGTCCTGACTTTC,CASSLEGQGTAGANVLTF
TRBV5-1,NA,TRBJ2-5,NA,TGCGCCAGCAGCTTGGTCGCTAGTCCGGAGACCCAGTACTTC,CASSLVASPETQYF
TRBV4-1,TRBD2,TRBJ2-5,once,TGCGCCAGCAGCCAAGTAAGGACTAGGCCGTACTTC,CASSQVRTRPYF
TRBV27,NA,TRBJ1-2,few,TGTGCCAGCAGTTTAGTCTACGCGGGGAGCGGCTACACCTTC,CASSLVYAGSGYTF
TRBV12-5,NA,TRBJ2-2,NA,TGTGCTAGTGGTTACTCGAACACCGGGGAGCTGTTTTTT,CASGYSNTGELFF
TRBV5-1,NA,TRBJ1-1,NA,TGCGCCAGCAGCTTGCAGGGCAGGATGAACACTGAAGCTTTCTTT,CASSLQGRMNTEAFF
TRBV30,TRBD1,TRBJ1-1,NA,TGTGCCTGGACAGGGGGGTCTCCGGGCACTGAAGCTTTCTTT,CAWTGGSPGTEAFF
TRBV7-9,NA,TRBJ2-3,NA,TGTGCCAGCAGCCCGCCGAGGGACACAGATACGCAGTATTTT,CASSPPRDTDTQYF
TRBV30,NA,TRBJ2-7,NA,TGTGCCTGGAGGTCATCCTACGAGCAGTACTTC,CAWRSSYEQYF
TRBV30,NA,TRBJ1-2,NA,TGTGCCTGGCTGAACAGAGCCTATGGCTACACCTTC,CAWLNRAYGYTF
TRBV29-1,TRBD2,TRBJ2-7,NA,TGCAGCGTGGGGACGAGCAGCGGGGGCCTCGAGCAGTACTTC,CSVGTSSGGLEQYF
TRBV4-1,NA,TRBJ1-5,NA,TGCGCCAGCAGCCAAGAAAGACAGTCCAGGCAGCCCCAGCATTTT,CASSQERQSRQPQHF
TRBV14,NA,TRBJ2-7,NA,TGTGCCAGCAGCCTTCGACTACCTCCCTACGAGCAGTACTTC,CASSLRLPPYEQYF
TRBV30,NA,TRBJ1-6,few,TGTGCCTGGAGTGTACCGGAGGGTCCCCTCCACTTT,CAWSVPEGPLHF
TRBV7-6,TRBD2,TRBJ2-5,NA,TGTGCCAGCAGCCTAACTAGCGGGGGGGCGCGGGAGACCCAGTACTTC,CASSLTSGGARETQYF
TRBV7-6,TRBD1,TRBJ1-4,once,TGTGCCAGCAGCTCCGGACAGGGTGATTACGAAAAACTGTTTTTT,CASSSGQGDYEKLFF
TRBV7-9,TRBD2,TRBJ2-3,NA,TGTGCCAGCAGCAAGAGACTAGCGGCGAGCACAGATACGCAGTATTTT,CASSKRLAASTDTQYF
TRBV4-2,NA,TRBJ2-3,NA,TGTGCCAGCAGCTCACCGGGGGGCAAGAAAGATACGCAGTATTTT,CASSSPGGKKDTQYF
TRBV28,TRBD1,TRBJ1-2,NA,TGTGCCAGCAGGCCGGGACAGTTTTATGGCTACACCTTC,CASRPGQFYGYTF
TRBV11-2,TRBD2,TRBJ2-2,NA,TGTGCCAGCAGCTTAGTGGCTTTGAGCGGGGGGGCCGTAACCGGGGAGCTGTTTTTT,CASSLVALSGGAVTGELFF
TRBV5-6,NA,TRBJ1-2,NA,TGTGCCAGCAGCCCAGGACATTTCTATGGCTACACCTTC,CASSPGHFYGYTF
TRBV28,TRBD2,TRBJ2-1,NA,TGTGCCAGCAGTTTACGGGGGGGAATCAATGAGCAGTTCTTC,CASSLRGGINEQFF
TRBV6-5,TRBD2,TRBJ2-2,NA,TGTGCCAGCAGTTACACTAGCGGGGGGGCATCCGGGGAGCTGTTTTTT,CASSYTSGGASGELFF
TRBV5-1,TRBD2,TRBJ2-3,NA,TGCGCCCGCAGACGGCCGCGACTCGGGATCGGGACTAGCGGGGGGGACACAGATACGCAGTATTTT,CARRRPRLGIGTSGGDTDTQYF
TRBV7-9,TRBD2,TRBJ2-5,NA,TGTGCCAGCAGCTCTTTAGCGGGGGGGGTAGAGACCCAGTACTTC,CASSSLAGGVETQYF
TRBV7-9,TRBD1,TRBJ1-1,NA,TGTGCCAGCAGCCCTAGGACAGGGGCTTCAATGAACACTGAAGCTTTCTTT,CASSPRTGASMNTEAFF
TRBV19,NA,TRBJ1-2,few,TGTGCCAGTAGTAGTCCGGGACTCGGCCGAGGCTACACCTTC,CASSSPGLGRGYTF
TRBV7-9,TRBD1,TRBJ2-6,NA,TGTGCCAGCAGCAGGGGACAGAACTCTGGGGCCAACGTCCTGACTTTC,CASSRGQNSGANVLTF
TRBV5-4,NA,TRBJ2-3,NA,TGTGCCAGCAGCAACGTTAGAGAAACCCGCACAGATACGCAGTATTTT,CASSNVRETRTDTQYF
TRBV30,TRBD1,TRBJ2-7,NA,TGTGCCTGGATGGACAGGGTGAAAGAGCAGTACTTC,CAWMDRVKEQYF
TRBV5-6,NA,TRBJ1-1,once,TGTGCCAGCAGCCGCCCCCGAGAGGCAGGGCAAGCTTTCTTT,CASSRPREAGQAFF
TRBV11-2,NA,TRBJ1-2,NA,TGTGCCAGCAGCTTAGATCTGAGCCCGCGAGCTAACTATGGCTACACCTTC,CASSLDLSPRANYGYTF
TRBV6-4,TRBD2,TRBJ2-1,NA,TGTGCCAGCAGTGACTACGGGGGGGCGGTCTACAATGAGCAGTTCTTC,CASSDYGGAVYNEQFF
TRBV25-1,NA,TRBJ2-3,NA,TGTGCCAGCAGTGAGGCACTAGTGACAGATACGCAGTATTTT,CASSEALVTDTQYF